This paragraph covers one T cell receptor (beta chain) sequence. Antigen unknown. The record originates from a study of cytomegalovirus exposure and HLA in healthy donors. Study-level background: It was reported in a later analysis that the same platform had been used for the 90 to 150 validation repertoires as for the 666 first-cohort repertoires. Study results and caveats: The study listed under 200 cytomegalovirus-associated TCR beta chains. The classifier was said to identify cytomegalovirus status with high specificity and sensitivity.

Method: immunoSEQ multiplex PCR; TCRdb's copy keeps in-frame clones and lacks some. The sample lists roughly 330,000 clones, approximately 90% occurring once. The germline CDR1 and CDR2 sequences are MGHRA and YSYEKL. This CDR3 is built from 15 residues. V was clipped by 4 bases and J by 2 bases, with 12 bases between them. The genes are TRBV4-1 and TRBJ2-1; D is perhaps TRBD2 (6 bases). The source is a woman in her thirties in good health and CMV-seropositive. The sequenced sample consisted of PBMCs. CDR3 in amino acids: CASSLTSQPYNEQFF. CDR3 DNA sequence: TGCGCCAGCAGCCTAACTAGCCAACCCTACAATGAGCAGTTCTTC.